The 2 T cell receptor beta chains below were found in one sample sequenced in a study of blood T cell repertoires in COVID-19. The method was immunoSEQ multiplex PCR; TCRdb's version includes in-frame clones alone and lacks a portion of them. The sample carries 150,000 to 200,000 clones, around 80% recorded once. The sequenced material came from peripheral blood. Receptor source: a woman in her seventies with COVID-19, enrolled during active disease.

J is TRBJ2-3 and V is TRBV6-1, with 13 bases identical to TRBD2. Trimming at V came to 4 bases and at J to 1 base, leaving 2 bases not matched to a gene. This CDR3 contains 16 residues. In germline, CDR1 is MNHNS, CDR2 SASEGT. CDR3 sequence: CASSGGLAGGTDTQYF. Written as DNA, the CDR3 is TGTGCCAGCAGTGGAGGACTAGCGGGAGGCACAGATACGCAGTATTTT.

The chain is built from TRBV12-3 or TRBV12-4 and TRBJ1-2; TRBD1 might be the D (5 bases). The CDR3 totals 13 residues. V lost 2 bases and J lost 8, with 12 bases in between. For the CDR3, the DNA is TGTGCCAGCAGTTTAAGGGCAGGGCTCGGCTACACCTTC. Protein sequence: CASSLRAGLGYTF.